The 27 T cell receptor beta chains in this list originate from one sample, sequenced in a study of T cell repertoires in cytomegalovirus infection. MiXCR was run by TCRdb on the reads, yielding one entry per CDR3 protein. Among around 540,000 distinct CDR3 sequences listed, about 33% were seen once. Their cognate antigens are unknown. The source material was cultured PBMCs, sampled from culture after CMV antigen stimulation. Every receptor here comes from a human donor in good health (CMV status not recorded). Some clones in this sample may be carry-over from other donors' samples.

This clonotype was recorded a few times. The chain joins TRBV5-6 to TRBJ1-1; no firm D call. V lost 1 base and J lost 6, with 10 bases in between. The CDR3 spans 13 residues. CDR1 and CDR2 (germline): SGHDT, YYEEEE. The CDR3 DNA is TGTGCCAGCAGCTTGTGGGGTCGGGCTGAAGCTTTCTTT. Residues: CASSLWGRAEAFF. The full variable domain, completed using reference TRBV5-6 and TRBJ1-1, is DAGVTQSPTHLIKTRGQQVTLRCSPKSGHDTVSWYQQALGQGPQFIFQYYEEEERQRGNFPDRFSGHQFPNYSSELNVNALLLGDSALYLCASSLWGRAEAFFGQGTRLTVV.

This clonotype was picked up a small number of times. The J gene is TRBJ1-1, the V gene TRBV28; D perhaps matches TRBD1 (5 bases). Germline values: CDR1 MDHEN, CDR2 SYDVKM. This CDR3 is built from 13 residues. Trimming took off 9 bases at V and 1 base at J, with 12 bases between the two ends. The CDR3: CASYRDGNTEAFF. CDR3 DNA: TGTGCCAGTTACCGGGACGGGAACACTGAAGCTTTCTTT.

This clonotype was seen a single time. The gene calls are TRBV15 and TRBJ2-1; 7 nucleotides align to TRBD1. The CDR3 spans 16 residues. V lost 0 bases to trimming and J lost 4 bases; unmatched junction nucleotides: 6. In germline, CDR1 is LNHNV, CDR2 YYDKDF (reference sequence). CDR3 nucleotides: TGTGCCACCAGCAGAGATCTCGGGACAGTATACAATGAGCAGTTCTTC. This encodes CATSRDLGTVYNEQFF.

This clonotype was observed once. The chain combines TRBV10-1 with TRBJ2-1; 9 bases line up with TRBD2. The J segment lost 3 bases and the V segment lost 1 base, leaving 7 bases of the junction unmatched. Germline V gene lookup returns CDR1 WNHNN and CDR2 SYGVQD (reference sequence). This CDR3 comprises 17 residues. The CDR3 here is CASSEYHLSGSYNEQFF. The CDR3, as DNA: TGCGCCAGCAGTGAGTACCACCTTAGCGGGAGCTACAATGAGCAGTTCTTC.

This chain links TRBV7-2 with TRBJ2-5, with D perhaps given as TRBD1 or TRBD2 (7 bases each). Trimming removed 5 bases at V and 4 bases at J, with 14 bases between. Per germline, CDR1 SGHTA and CDR2 FQGNSA. The CDR3 is 14 residues long. Written as DNA, the CDR3 is TGTGCCAGCAGCCCAGGGGGGGATAGAGAGACCCAGTACTTC. It specifies CASSPGGDRETQYF.

The gene calls are TRBV23-1 and TRBJ2-5, with no clear D. TRBV23-1 is sorted into the ORF group, with uncertain function. CDR3 length: 13 amino acids. The V end lost 1 base, the J end lost 1 base, and 4 bases lay between the germline ends. CDR3 nucleotides: TGCGCCAGCAGTCAATGTAGCCAAGAGACCCAGTACTTC. Its protein is CASSQCSQETQYF.

This clonotype was detected only a few times. The V gene is TRBV12-3 or TRBV12-4, the J gene TRBJ1-2; no clear D. V lost 6 bases and J 8 bases, leaving 10 bases between the germline ends. The CDR3 is 11 amino acids. CDR3 sequence (DNA): TGTGCCAGCAGGAAGGGTGGAGGCTACACCTTC. It is translated as CASRKGGGYTF.

The DNA of the CDR3 is TGTGCCTGGAGTGCGACTAGCGGGAGAGGGGAGACCCAGTACTTC. It is translated as CAWSATSGRGETQYF. This chain connects TRBV30 to TRBJ2-5, with 12 bases fitting TRBD2. This CDR3 spans 15 amino acids. With 1 base clipped from V and 5 bases from J, the junction kept 5 bases outside the gene matches. Germline V lookup: CDR1 GTSNPN, CDR2 SVGIG (reference sequence).

The chain employs TRBV4-3 and TRBJ1-1; no clear D gene. V gave up 0 bases and J gave up 0 bases, with 8 bases separating them. The CDR3 is made up of 15 amino acids. The germline gives CDR1 LGHNA, CDR2 YSLEER. The CDR3: CASSQDRTVNTEAFF. For the CDR3, the DNA is TGCGCCAGCAGCCAAGATCGGACGGTGAACACTGAAGCTTTCTTT.

CDR3 DNA: TGTGCCAGCACCTCCAAAGGACGGTTGAACACTGAAGCTTTCTTT. This codes for CASTSKGRLNTEAFF. This chain links TRBV6-2 or TRBV6-3 with TRBJ1-1, with no clear D. V was clipped by 7 bases and J by 0 bases, with 15 bases between them. The CDR3 contains 15 residues. CDR1 is MNHEY and CDR2 is SVGEGT in the germline V gene.

This clonotype was found a few times. The chain couples TRBV11-2 to TRBJ2-1, with D perhaps TRBD2 (6 bases). This CDR3 contains 15 residues. V gave up 7 bases and J gave up 0 bases, with 13 bases separating them. Per germline, CDR1 SGHAT and CDR2 FQNNGV. CDR3 DNA sequence: TGTGCCAGCACCACCGGGAGCAGCTCCTACAATGAGCAGTTCTTC. Its protein product is CASTTGSSSYNEQFF.

Many counts were recorded for this clonotype. The gene calls are TRBV7-2 and TRBJ2-7; the D is unclear. This CDR3 is 12 amino acids long. V lost 1 base, J lost 3 bases, and 4 bases lay in between. The V gene's germline CDR1 is SGHTA and CDR2 FQGNSA. CDR3 in DNA: TGTGCCAGCAGCTTAGAGTACTACGAGCAGTACTTC. This encodes CASSLEYYEQYF.

This chain links TRBV19 with TRBJ2-7; D is unresolved. Germline CDR1 is LNHDA and CDR2 is SQIVND (reference sequence). The CDR3 sequence is 11 residues long. The ends were cut back, 5 bases at V and 3 bases at J, with 5 bases in the middle. CDR3 sequence: CASSDNYEQYV. In DNA form, the CDR3 reads TGTGCCAGTAGTGACAACTACGAGCAGTACGTC.

The chain has TRBV6-2 or TRBV6-3 and TRBJ2-7; 7 positions match TRBD2. The CDR3 runs 14 residues. V was pared by 2 bases and J by 4 bases, with 5 bases of the junction left unmatched. Germline V gives CDR1 MNHEY, CDR2 SVGEGT. This CDR3 reads CASSYPGTNYEQYV. CDR3 bases: TGTGCCAGCAGTTACCCCGGGACTAATTACGAGCAGTACGTC.

This clonotype was seen a few times. V is TRBV7-9 and J is TRBJ1-2; tentatively, D is TRBD1 (6 bases). Germline lookup yields CDR1 SEHNR and CDR2 FQNEAQ (reference sequence). Trimming took off 4 bases at V and 3 bases at J, with 21 bases between the two ends. The CDR3 contains 17 residues. DNA of the CDR3: TGTGCCAGCAGCTCGGGGGCGCCGGCCTGGGAAGACTATGGCTACACCTTC. This encodes CASSSGAPAWEDYGYTF. Full variable domain (missing parts from reference TRBV7-9 and TRBJ1-2): DTGVSQNPRHKITKRGQNVTFRCDPISEHNRLYWYRQTLGQGPEFLTYFQNEAQLEKSRLLSDRFSAERPKGSFSTLEIQRTEQGDSAMYLCASSSGAPAWEDYGYTFGSGTRLTVV.

The chain couples TRBV12-3 or TRBV12-4 to TRBJ1-4; 7 bases fit TRBD1. V shed 1 base, J shed 8 bases, and the junction held 7 bases outside the gene matches. This CDR3 is 15 amino acids long. The chain's CDR3 is CASSLESGGGEKLFF. CDR3 coding DNA: TGTGCCAGCAGTTTAGAGTCAGGGGGAGGCGAAAAACTGTTTTTT.

This clonotype was counted only a few times. V and J are TRBV6-5 and TRBJ2-1; no clear D. V lost 2 bases and J lost 7, with 9 bases in between. The length of the CDR3 is 13 residues. In germline, CDR1 is MNHEY, CDR2 SVGAGI. CDR3 DNA sequence: TGTGCCAGCAGTTACAATTATGGGAATGAGCAGTTCTTC. Translated: CASSYNYGNEQFF.

In this sample, this clonotype turned up a few times. The V gene is TRBV11-3, the J gene TRBJ2-5; either TRBD1 or TRBD2 may fit D (7 bases each). Looked up from germline, CDR1 is SGHNT and CDR2 is YENEEA. The CDR3 contains 15 residues. Trimming cost V 2 bases and J 5 bases, with 15 bases left between them. This chain's CDR3 is CASSLSHQGGETQYF. The CDR3 bases are TGTGCCAGCAGCTTATCACACCAGGGGGGGGAGACCCAGTACTTC. The variable domain in full, completed from reference TRBV11-3 and TRBJ2-5, reads EAGVVQSPRYKIIEKKQPVAFWCNPISGHNTLYWYLQNLGQGPELLIRYENEEAVDDSQLPKDRFSAERLKGVDSTLKIQPAELGDSAVYLCASSLSHQGGETQYFGPGTRLLVL.

V gene TRBV7-2 combines with J gene TRBJ1-5, with 7 positions matching TRBD1. Losses at the gene ends were 1 base for V and 3 bases for J; bases not matched to a gene: 6. This CDR3 comprises 16 residues. Germline V CDR1 and CDR2: SGHTA, FQGNSA. CDR3 loop: CASSLVLGGLNQPQHF. The CDR3 nucleotides are TGTGCCAGCAGCTTAGTTCTAGGGGGCCTCAATCAGCCCCAGCATTTT.

A few counts support this clonotype. The chain joins TRBV12-3 or TRBV12-4 to TRBJ2-3; D gene unclear. With 6 bases removed from V and 5 bases from J, the gap between germline ends came to 18 bases. The CDR3 runs 15 residues. The DNA of the CDR3 is TGTGCCAGCAGCACATACAGCGTCCAACGAGATACGCAGTATTTT. The encoded protein is CASSTYSVQRDTQYF.

This clonotype has a single count. The gene calls are TRBV6-5 and TRBJ2-6, with D unclear. Trimming removed 2 bases at V and 0 bases at J, with 11 bases between. CDR1 is MNHEY, CDR2 SVGAGI, per germline. The CDR3 has 17 residues. Here the CDR3 reads CASSYAEFPSGANVLTF. The CDR3 nucleotides are TGTGCCAGCAGTTACGCAGAGTTCCCCTCTGGGGCCAACGTCCTGACTTTC.

This chain uses TRBV20-1 with TRBJ2-1; D is ambiguous. V lost 6 bases and J 7 bases, leaving 10 bases between the germline ends. Germline-derived CDR1 and CDR2 are DFQATT and SNEGSKA (reference sequence). CDR3 length equals 11 residues. CDR3 in amino acids: CSAWVDNEQFF. Written as DNA, the CDR3 is TGCAGTGCCTGGGTGGATAATGAGCAGTTCTTC.

This clonotype was recorded many times. The chain employs TRBV7-2 and TRBJ1-5, with D unresolved. This CDR3 is built from 13 residues. Trimming pared 2 bases from V and 4 bases from J, leaving 6 bases between. Germline values: CDR1 SGHTA, CDR2 FQGNSA. CDR3 DNA: TGTGCCAGCAGCTTAAAGGGAAATCAGCCCCAGCATTTT. Amino acids: CASSLKGNQPQHF.

The chain joins TRBV4-3 to TRBJ2-5; 11 bases match TRBD2. CDR1 and CDR2 from the germline V gene are LGHNA and YSLEER. J was trimmed by 0 bases and V by 0 bases; bases with no gene match: 9. The CDR3 covers 19 residues. In DNA form, the CDR3 reads TGCGCCAGCAGCCAAGATTGGACTAGCGGGCTGGGGTACCAAGAGACCCAGTACTTC. Protein: CASSQDWTSGLGYQETQYF.

The J gene is TRBJ2-7, the V gene TRBV19, with TRBD2 as a possible D gene (6 bases). This CDR3 region has 13 residues. Germline CDR1 LNHDA, CDR2 SQIVND (reference sequence). V gave up 9 bases and J gave up 7 bases, with 19 bases separating them. Here the CDR3 reads CASAGSEGQEQYF. The CDR3 region has the DNA TGTGCCAGCGCTGGATCGGAGGGGCAAGAGCAGTACTTC.

The chain has TRBV6-2 or TRBV6-3 and TRBJ2-3; 7 bases map to TRBD1. V trimming: 7 bases; J trimming: 6 bases; junction bases outside the gene matches: 13. Germline values: CDR1 MNHEY, CDR2 SVGEGT. This CDR3 is 15 amino acids long. CDR3 residues: CASNEDKLGGDTQYF. The CDR3 region has the DNA TGTGCCAGCAACGAGGATAAACTAGGGGGCGATACGCAGTATTTT.

The table lists this clonotype with a few counts. The rearrangement links TRBV10-3 to TRBJ1-4; 11 bases match TRBD1. The CDR3 extends over 17 amino acids. J lost 5 bases, V lost 10 bases, and 15 bases had no gene match. CDR1 is ENHRY, CDR2 SYGVKD, per germline. The CDR3 region is CATSPSGQGASNEKLFF. Here the CDR3 DNA reads TGTGCCACCTCCCCCTCCGGACAGGGGGCTTCCAATGAAAAACTGTTTTTT.